Included here is one T cell receptor beta chain sequence, with context. V dropped 4 bases and J dropped 1 base, with 21 bases sitting between them. Per the germline V gene, CDR1 is SGDLS and CDR2 is YYNGEE. This CDR3 region has 18 residues. These data originate in a study of T cell changes during pregnancy in multiple sclerosis. Sequencing used immunoSEQ multiplex PCR; TCRdb keeps in-frame clones, though not all of them. The sample shows more than 55,000 clones, 75% to 90% of them seen only once. The chain is built from TRBV9 and TRBJ1-3, with a tentative D call TRBD1 (5 bases). Sequenced here: CD4+ T cells from peripheral blood mononuclear cells, sampled in the third trimester of pregnancy. The receptor's source is a female donor with multiple sclerosis, enrolled in a pregnancy study. CDR3 loop: CASSPYRDSSPSGNTIYF. The CDR3 DNA sequence: TGTGCCAGCAGCCCATACAGAGACAGTTCGCCTTCTGGAAACACCATATATTTT.